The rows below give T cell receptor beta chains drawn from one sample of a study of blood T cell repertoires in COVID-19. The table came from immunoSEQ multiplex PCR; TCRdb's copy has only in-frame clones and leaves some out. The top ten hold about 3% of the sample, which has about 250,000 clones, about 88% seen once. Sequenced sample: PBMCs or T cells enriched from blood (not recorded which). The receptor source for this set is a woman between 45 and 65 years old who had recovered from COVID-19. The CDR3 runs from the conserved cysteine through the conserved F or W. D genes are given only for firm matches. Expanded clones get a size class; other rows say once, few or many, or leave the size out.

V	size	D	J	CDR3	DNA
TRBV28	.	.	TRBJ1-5	CASSLLSNQPQHF	TGTGCCAGCAGTCTTTTGAGCAATCAGCCCCAGCATTTT
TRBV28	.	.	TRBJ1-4	CASAQHMTRNEKLFF	TGTGCCAGCGCACAGCACATGACACGGAATGAAAAACTGTTTTTT
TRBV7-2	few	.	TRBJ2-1	CASSLNSLGEQFF	TGTGCCAGCAGCTTAAACTCCCTAGGAGAGCAGTTCTTC
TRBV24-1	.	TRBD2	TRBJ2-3	CATSDQGTSGSTDTQYF	TGTGCCACCAGTGACCAGGGGACTAGCGGGAGCACAGATACGCAGTATTTT
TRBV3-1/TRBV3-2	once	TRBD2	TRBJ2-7	CASSQGGLAGVIHF	TGTGCCAGCAGCCAAGGGGGACTAGCGGGAGTCATCCACTTC
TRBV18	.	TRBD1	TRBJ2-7	CASSSRGSPYEQYF	TGTGCCAGCTCGAGCAGGGGGAGTCCCTACGAGCAGTACTTC
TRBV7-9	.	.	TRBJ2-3	CASSLGVRGADTQYF	TGTGCCAGCAGCTTAGGGGTCAGGGGTGCAGATACGCAGTATTTT
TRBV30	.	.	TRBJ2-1	CACGWSSYNEQFF	TGTGCCTGTGGCTGGAGCTCCTACAATGAGCAGTTCTTC
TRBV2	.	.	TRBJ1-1	CASSVPAGRNTEAFF	TGTGCCAGCAGTGTTCCGGCAGGTAGGAACACTGAAGCTTTCTTT
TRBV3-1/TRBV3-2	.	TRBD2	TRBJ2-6	CASSLPLAGPLSGANVLTF	TGTGCCAGCAGCCTCCCCCTAGCGGGACCCCTCTCTGGGGCCAACGTCCTGACTTTC
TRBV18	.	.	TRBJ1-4	CASSPRVDEKLFF	TGTGCCAGCTCACCCCGGGTGGATGAAAAACTGTTTTTT
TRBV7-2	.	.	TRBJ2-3	CASSLNGDFTDTQYF	TGTGCCAGCAGCTTAAACGGGGACTTCACAGATACGCAGTATTTT
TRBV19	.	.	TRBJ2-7	CASSNREGVYEQYF	TGTGCCAGTAGTAACCGGGAAGGAGTTTACGAGCAGTACTTC
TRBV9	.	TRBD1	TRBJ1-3	CASSTSGTAGNTIYF	TGTGCCAGCAGCACGTCCGGGACAGCTGGAAACACCATATATTTT
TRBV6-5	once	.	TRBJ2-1	CASLLSNEQFF	TGTGCCAGCTTACTTTCCAATGAGCAGTTCTTC
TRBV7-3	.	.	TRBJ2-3	CASSLRGSGTDTQYF	TGTGCCAGCAGCTTAAGAGGGAGTGGCACAGATACGCAGTATTTT
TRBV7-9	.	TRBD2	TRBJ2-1	CASRPWTSGINEQFF	TGTGCCAGCAGACCTTGGACTAGCGGGATCAATGAGCAGTTCTTC
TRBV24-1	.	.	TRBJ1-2	CATEKQGLGYTF	TGTGCCACAGAAAAGCAGGGTCTGGGCTACACCTTC
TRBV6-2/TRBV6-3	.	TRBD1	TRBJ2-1	CASSARQGGSYNEQFF	TGTGCCAGCAGTGCCAGACAGGGCGGCTCCTACAATGAGCAGTTCTTC
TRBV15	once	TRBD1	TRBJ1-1	CATRSPGTGIEAFF	TGTGCCACCAGAAGTCCCGGGACAGGGATTGAAGCTTTCTTT